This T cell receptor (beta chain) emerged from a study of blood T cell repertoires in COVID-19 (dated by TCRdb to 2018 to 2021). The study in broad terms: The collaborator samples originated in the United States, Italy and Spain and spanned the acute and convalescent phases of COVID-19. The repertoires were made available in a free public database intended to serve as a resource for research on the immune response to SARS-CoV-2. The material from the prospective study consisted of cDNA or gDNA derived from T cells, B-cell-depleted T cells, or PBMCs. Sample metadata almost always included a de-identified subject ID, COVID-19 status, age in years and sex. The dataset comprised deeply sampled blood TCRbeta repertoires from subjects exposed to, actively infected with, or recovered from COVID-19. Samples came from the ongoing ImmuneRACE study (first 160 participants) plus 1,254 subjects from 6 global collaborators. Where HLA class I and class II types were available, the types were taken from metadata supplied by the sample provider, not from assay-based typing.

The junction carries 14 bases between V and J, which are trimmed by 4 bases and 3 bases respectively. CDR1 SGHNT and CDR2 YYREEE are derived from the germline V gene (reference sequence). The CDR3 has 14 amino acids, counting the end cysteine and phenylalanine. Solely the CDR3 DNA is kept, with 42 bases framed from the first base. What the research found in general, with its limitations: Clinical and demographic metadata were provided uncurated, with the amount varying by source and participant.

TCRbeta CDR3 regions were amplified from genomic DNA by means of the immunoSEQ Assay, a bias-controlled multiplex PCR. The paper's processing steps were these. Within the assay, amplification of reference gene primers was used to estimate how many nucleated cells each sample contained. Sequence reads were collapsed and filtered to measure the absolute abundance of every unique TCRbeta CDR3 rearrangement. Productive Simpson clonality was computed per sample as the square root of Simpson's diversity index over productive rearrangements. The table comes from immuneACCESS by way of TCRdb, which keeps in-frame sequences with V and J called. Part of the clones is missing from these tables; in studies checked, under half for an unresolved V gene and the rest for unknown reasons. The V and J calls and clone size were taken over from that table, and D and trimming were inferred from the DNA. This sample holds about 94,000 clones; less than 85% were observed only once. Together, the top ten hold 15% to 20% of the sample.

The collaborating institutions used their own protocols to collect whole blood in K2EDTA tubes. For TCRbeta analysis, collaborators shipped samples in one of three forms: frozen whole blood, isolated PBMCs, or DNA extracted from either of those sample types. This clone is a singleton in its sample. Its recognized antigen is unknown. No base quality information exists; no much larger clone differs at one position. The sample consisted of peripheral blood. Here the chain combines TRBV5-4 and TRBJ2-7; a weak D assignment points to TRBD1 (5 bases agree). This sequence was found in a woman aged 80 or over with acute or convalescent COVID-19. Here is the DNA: TGTGCCAGCAGCCCGCGGACACAGAACTACGAGCAGTACTTC. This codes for CASSPRTQNYEQYF.